This entry lists 24 T cell receptor beta chains sequenced from one sample in a study of blood T cell repertoires in COVID-19. The repertoire was sequenced with immunoSEQ multiplex PCR; TCRdb's copy has only in-frame clones and lacks some. The data hold roughly 48,000 clones, with roughly 77% observed a single time. The sequencing sample was made of peripheral blood. Every receptor here comes from a human donor with active or convalescent COVID-19. The donor label of this sample is uncertain.

J is TRBJ1-3 and V is TRBV28, with a possible D match to TRBD1 (5 bases). From germline, CDR1 is MDHEN and CDR2 SYDVKM. This CDR3 is 15 amino acids long. With 7 bases removed from V and 0 bases from J, the gap between germline ends came to 13 bases. In DNA form, the CDR3 reads TGTGCCAGCACCAAGGACACGATCTCTGGAAACACCATATATTTT. Its protein is CASTKDTISGNTIYF.

The table lists this clone with a count of one. The genes are TRBV7-2 and TRBJ2-7, with 7 bases matching TRBD2. Losses at the gene ends were 5 bases for V and 0 bases for J; bases not matched to a gene: 4. This CDR3 comprises 14 residues. Germline V gives CDR1 SGHTA, CDR2 FQGNSA. CDR3 sequence: CASSLLASSYEQYF. As DNA, the CDR3 is TGTGCCAGCAGCCTACTAGCGTCCTCCTACGAGCAGTACTTC.

The table lists this clone with a few counts. This sequence joins TRBV12-3 or TRBV12-4 and TRBJ2-1, with no clear D. This CDR3 has 12 amino acids. V was clipped by 7 bases and J by 5 bases, with 9 bases between them. DNA of the CDR3: TGTGCCAGCACAGGCGACAACAATGAGCAGTTCTTC. As protein: CASTGDNNEQFF.

The CDR3 spells CASSFGGSETQYF. CDR3 DNA: TGTGCCAGCAGCTTCGGGGGATCCGAGACCCAGTACTTC. V and J are TRBV7-3 and TRBJ2-5; a possible D gene is TRBD2 (6 bases). This CDR3 contains 13 residues. V gave up 3 bases and J gave up 5 bases, with 10 bases separating them. Per the germline V gene, CDR1 is SGHTA and CDR2 is FQGTGA.

This clone was detected only a few times. The DNA of the CDR3 is TGCGCCAGCAGCCAAGAGAGTGGTAGCTCTGGGGCCAACGTCCTGACTTTC. It yields the protein CASSQESGSSGANVLTF. The chain couples TRBV4-3 to TRBJ2-6; D is unresolved. Trimming stripped 0 bases from V and 0 bases from J, with 9 bases between. This CDR3 is 17 amino acids long. Germline V gives CDR1 LGHNA, CDR2 YSLEER.

The gene calls are TRBV2 and TRBJ2-3; 7 bases line up with TRBD1. CDR3 length equals 15 residues. The J segment lost 1 base and the V segment lost 6 bases, leaving 7 bases of the junction unmatched. Germline V gene sequence: CDR1 SNHLY, CDR2 FYNNEI. CDR3 bases: TGTGCCAGCAGCACCCAGCAGGGGGGCACAGATACGCAGTATTTT. Amino acid sequence: CASSTQQGGTDTQYF.

The chain combines TRBV11-3 with TRBJ2-3; possibly TRBD2 for D (5 bases). Germline CDR1 reads SGHNT; CDR2 reads YENEEA. Trimming removed 6 bases from V and 1 base from J, with 11 bases in between. There are 14 residues in the CDR3. Written as DNA, the CDR3 is TGTGCCAGCAGTCTCTGGGGAGGCACAGATACGCAGTATTTT. Translated: CASSLWGGTDTQYF. Together with reference TRBV11-3 and TRBJ2-3, the CDR3 gives the full variable domain: EAGVVQSPRYKIIEKKQPVAFWCNPISGHNTLYWYLQNLGQGPELLIRYENEEAVDDSQLPKDRFSAERLKGVDSTLKIQPAELGDSAVYLCASSLWGGTDTQYFGPGTRLTVL.

The gene calls are TRBV7-2 and TRBJ2-5, with 7 nucleotides matching TRBD1. Germline V gives CDR1 SGHTA, CDR2 FQGNSA. Losses at the gene ends were 5 bases for V and 5 bases for J; bases not matched to a gene: 17. The CDR3 length is 17 residues. The CDR3 nucleotides are TGTGCCAGCAGCCTCAGACAGGGTGGCCAAATGGGGGAGACCCAGTACTTC. Amino acid sequence: CASSLRQGGQMGETQYF. The full variable domain, with the rest looked up from reference TRBV7-2 and TRBJ2-5, is GAGVSQSPSNKVTEKGKDVELRCDPISGHTALYWYRQSLGQGLEFLIYFQGNSAPDKSGLPSDRFSAERTGGSVSTLTIQRTQQEDSAVYLCASSLRQGGQMGETQYFGPGTRLLVL.

This chain joins TRBV12-3 or TRBV12-4 and TRBJ2-7, with TRBD1 as a possible D gene (6 bases). V was shortened by 6 bases and J by 2 bases, with 11 bases between the two germline ends. The CDR3 is 13 amino acids. The CDR3 sequence: CASRRQEAYEQYF. CDR3 DNA: TGTGCCAGCAGACGACAGGAGGCCTACGAGCAGTACTTC.

The V call is TRBV18, the J call TRBJ1-5; 7 positions match TRBD1. This CDR3 spans 14 amino acids. J gave up 4 bases and V 4 bases, and 4 bases lay outside the gene matches. Germline CDR1 and CDR2: KGHSH and LQKENI. The CDR3 sequence: CASSQGQLNQPQHF. CDR3 DNA sequence: TGTGCCAGCTCACAGGGACAGTTGAATCAGCCCCAGCATTTT.

This chain uses TRBV6-5 with TRBJ2-5; 11 bases are shared with TRBD2. The ends lost 6 bases at V and 1 base at J; junction bases unmatched: 4. The CDR3 sequence is 15 residues long. The germline V gene encodes CDR1 MNHEY and CDR2 SVGAGI. The CDR3 here is CASRRLAGIQETQYF. DNA of the CDR3: TGTGCCAGCAGGAGACTAGCGGGGATCCAAGAGACCCAGTACTTC.

The gene calls are TRBV5-1 and TRBJ2-7; TRBD1 matches at 9 bases. CDR1 and CDR2 from the germline V gene are SGHRS and YFSETQ. The CDR3 sequence is 13 residues long. Trimming at V came to 4 bases and at J to 4 bases, leaving 3 bases not matched to a gene. CDR3 sequence reads: CASSNGQGYEQYF. The CDR3 coding sequence is TGCGCCAGCAGCAACGGACAGGGGTACGAGCAGTACTTC.

The rearrangement joins TRBV5-1 to TRBJ2-1; 15 positions agree with TRBD2. Germline V lookup: CDR1 SGHRS, CDR2 YFSETQ. The CDR3 has 15 residues. J was trimmed by 8 bases and V by 4 bases; bases with no gene match: 4. CDR3 coding DNA: TGCGCCAGCAGCGCGGGACTAGCGGGAGGATATGAGCAGTTCTTC. This encodes CASSAGLAGGYEQFF.

The J gene is TRBJ2-7, the V gene TRBV19, with 11 nucleotides matching TRBD2. This CDR3 has 18 residues. Trimming removed 5 bases from V and 0 bases from J; junction bases left unmatched: 12. Germline loops: CDR1 LNHDA, CDR2 SQIVND (reference sequence). The CDR3 nucleotides are TGTGCCAGTAGTGGGGGAGGTAAAGGACTAGCGGGCTCCTACGAGCAGTACTTC. Protein: CASSGGGKGLAGSYEQYF.

The V call is TRBV4-1, the J call TRBJ2-1, with D perhaps TRBD2 (6 bases). CDR3 length: 16 residues. Germline V CDR1 and CDR2: MGHRA, YSYEKL. The ends were cut back, 4 bases at V and 2 bases at J, with 15 bases in the middle. The CDR3 loop reads CASSLNPSATYNEQFF. The CDR3, as DNA: TGCGCCAGCAGCCTGAACCCTAGCGCAACCTACAATGAGCAGTTCTTC.

The chain has TRBV7-2 and TRBJ2-1; possible D gene TRBD2, 5 bases. The CDR3 length is 13 residues. With 3 bases removed from V and 4 bases from J, the gap between germline ends came to 7 bases. Per germline, CDR1 SGHTA and CDR2 FQGNSA. CDR3 region: CASSFGGYNEQFF. As DNA, the CDR3 is TGTGCCAGCAGCTTCGGCGGGTACAATGAGCAGTTCTTC.

The chain has TRBV9 and TRBJ2-7; TRBD2 agrees at 10 bases. This CDR3 is built from 15 residues. Germline V CDR1 and CDR2: SGDLS, YYNGEE. V gave up 4 bases and J gave up 2 bases; unmatched junction bases: 6. The CDR3 spells CASSPQLAGAYEQYF. CDR3 in DNA: TGTGCCAGCAGCCCCCAGCTAGCGGGAGCCTACGAGCAGTACTTC.

This clone was found a few times. This chain uses TRBV28 with TRBJ2-3, with 7 bases matching TRBD2. Germline V gene lookup returns CDR1 MDHEN and CDR2 SYDVKM. CDR3 length: 15 amino acids. V trimming: 7 bases; J trimming: 4 bases; junction bases outside the gene matches: 11. This chain's CDR3 is CASTHDGGRADTQYF. In DNA form, the CDR3 reads TGTGCCAGCACCCACGACGGCGGGAGAGCAGATACGCAGTATTTT.

The V and J genes are TRBV9 and TRBJ2-3, with TRBD1 as a possible D gene (6 bases). V dropped 7 bases and J dropped 2 bases, with 11 bases sitting between them. Germline V gene sequence: CDR1 SGDLS, CDR2 YYNGEE. The CDR3 consists of 13 residues. The CDR3: CASGGHDTDTQYF. The CDR3 coding sequence is TGTGCCAGCGGGGGACACGACACAGATACGCAGTATTTT. Full variable domain (rest looked up from reference TRBV9 and TRBJ2-3): DSGVTQTPKHLITATGQRVTLRCSPRSGDLSVYWYQQSLDQGLQFLIQYYNGEERAKGNILERFSAQQFPDLHSELNLSSLELGDSALYFCASGGHDTDTQYFGPGTRLTVL.

The rearrangement uses TRBV28 and TRBJ2-7, with TRBD2 identical over 8 bases. V dropped 2 bases and J dropped 4; count of bases not matched to a gene: 10. Germline-derived CDR1 and CDR2 are MDHEN and SYDVKM. The CDR3 length is 16 residues. The CDR3 coding sequence is TGTGCCAGCAGTTTAATCGGCGGGAGGAGGCAGTACGAGCAGTACTTC. It yields the protein CASSLIGGRRQYEQYF.

The chain combines TRBV7-2 with TRBJ2-3; 11 bases are shared with TRBD2. The trim removed 0 bases at V and 5 bases at J, leaving 4 bases unmatched. In germline, CDR1 is SGHTA, CDR2 FQGNSA. CDR3 length: 16 amino acids. This CDR3 reads CASSLALAGGRDTQYF. CDR3 DNA sequence: TGTGCCAGCAGCTTAGCGCTAGCGGGAGGACGAGATACGCAGTATTTT.

This clone was observed a few times. The chain couples TRBV30 to TRBJ1-2; no clear D gene. V lost 5 bases to trimming and J lost 0 bases, with 7 bases between them. This CDR3 region has 12 residues. CDR1 and CDR2 (germline): GTSNPN, SVGIG (reference sequence). This CDR3 is CAWLSANYGYTF. CDR3 bases: TGTGCCTGGTTGTCAGCTAACTATGGCTACACCTTC.

This chain uses TRBV7-2 with TRBJ1-1; 9 bases map to TRBD1. Germline V gives CDR1 SGHTA, CDR2 FQGNSA. After removal of 4 bases from V and 7 bases from J, the junction contained 13 bases not matched to a gene. The length of the CDR3 is 16 residues. The CDR3 spells CASSSGTGMVVGEAFF. CDR3 DNA sequence: TGTGCCAGCAGCTCCGGGACAGGGATGGTTGTCGGTGAAGCTTTCTTT.

This chain uses TRBV29-1 with TRBJ1-1; D call uncertain. Trimming left V 5 bases short and J 0 bases short, with 13 bases between. The V gene's germline CDR1 is SQVTM and CDR2 ANQGSEA. The CDR3 consists of 14 residues. The CDR3 is CSVHEQNMNTEAFF. CDR3 in DNA: TGCAGCGTTCATGAACAAAACATGAACACTGAAGCTTTCTTT.